The present TCR beta chain was sequenced within a study of molecular identifiers for immune sequencing clone quantification. Broader study findings: Highly expanded clone sizes could be underestimated by identical TCR molecules sharing a barcode. Even with around 1 million naive cells present, spiked Jurkat TCR RNA from one cell was reportedly detectable. Clones exceeding 20 RNA copies carried over 98% of effector molecules but under 1% of naive-cell molecules.

Only a few counts were recorded for this clonotype. The target antigen is unknown. TCRdb itself ran the PCR reads through MiXCR, one entry per CDR3 protein. This sample has 85,000 to 130,000 distinct CDR3 sequences, with roughly a third found just once. The TCR sequence derives from a human donor in good health. Some libraries in this study had Jurkat cell RNA spiked in. The sequenced material came from naive CD8+ T cells from blood, with Jurkat cell RNA spiked in. The subset denotes: FACS-sorted CD8+CD4-CCR7+CD45RA+ naive T cells.

The CDR3 DNA reads TGTGCCAGTAGTAACCTCGGTAGGACAGGGGACTCCAATAACTATGGCTACACCTTC. This codes for CASSNLGRTGDSNNYGYTF. The rearrangement links TRBV19 to TRBJ1-2, with 9 bases aligning to TRBD1. This CDR3 region has 19 residues. Germline CDR1 LNHDA, CDR2 SQIVND (reference sequence). V dropped 4 bases and J dropped 1; count of bases not matched to a gene: 16.